A single sample gave rise to the 30 T cell receptor beta chains below, sequenced in a study of CD8 T cells in ankylosing spondylitis. General study findings and limits: The study identified a TCR beta motif of eight highly homologous variants that appeared characteristic of ankylosing spondylitis blood.

TCRdb processed the 5' RACE reads anew with MiXCR; each CDR3 protein has one entry. This table holds about 390,000 distinct CDR3 sequences, under 25% found once. These receptors have no known antigen. Sequences were obtained from blood, either unsorted or a sorted T cell fraction (not recorded which). The receptors originated from a male donor with ankylosing spondylitis.

The V and J genes are TRBV7-8 and TRBJ2-7, with 9 bases fitting TRBD2. The germline CDR1 and CDR2 sequences are SGHVS and FQNEAQ. This CDR3 has 13 residues. V shed 4 bases, J shed 4 bases, and the junction held 2 bases outside the gene matches. The CDR3 loop reads CASSSSGKYEQYF. The DNA of the CDR3 is TGTGCCAGCAGCTCTAGCGGGAAGTACGAGCAGTACTTC. The full variable domain, completed using reference TRBV7-8 and TRBJ2-7, is GAGVSQSPRYKVAKRGQDVALRCDPISGHVSLFWYQQALGQGPEFLTYFQNEAQLDKSGLPSDRFFAERPEGSVSTLKIQRTQQEDSAVYLCASSSSGKYEQYFGPGTRLTVT.

V and J are TRBV7-3 and TRBJ2-2, with 8 bases identical to TRBD2. Germline CDR1 SGHTA, CDR2 FQGTGA. Trimming removed 5 bases from V and 5 bases from J; junction bases left unmatched: 10. This CDR3 is 16 amino acids long. The CDR3 DNA reads as TGTGCCAGCAGCCTGACTAGCGTTAGAGGGACCGGGGAGCTGTTTTTT. Translated: CASSLTSVRGTGELFF.

This sequence joins TRBV27 and TRBJ1-5, with D possibly matching TRBD1 (5 bases). V lost 10 bases and J 8 bases, leaving 15 bases between the germline ends. The CDR3 spans 12 residues. Germline lookup yields CDR1 MNHEY and CDR2 SMNVEV (reference sequence). CDR3 residues: CAKAGGEKPQHF. The CDR3 region has the DNA TGTGCCAAGGCCGGGGGGGAAAAGCCCCAGCATTTT.

The gene calls are TRBV6-4 and TRBJ2-7; 7 nucleotides align to TRBD2. Per the germline V gene, CDR1 is MRHNA and CDR2 is SNTAGT. V trimming: 6 bases; J trimming: 3 bases; junction bases outside the gene matches: 11. The CDR3 has 15 residues. In DNA, the CDR3 is TGTGCCAGCAGAGACGCCCTAGCGGATCTCTACGAGCAGTACTTC. It yields the protein CASRDALADLYEQYF.

In its sample, this clonotype was seen a few times. The chain carries TRBV27 and TRBJ1-5; 9 positions match TRBD1. The CDR3 spans 15 residues. Germline-derived CDR1 and CDR2 are MNHEY and SMNVEV (reference sequence). Germline trimming cut 5 bases from V and 1 base from J; bases unmatched to any gene: 3. CDR3 nucleotide sequence: TGTGCCAGCAGTGGCGGGACAGGGAGCAATCAGCCCCAGCATTTT. Translation: CASSGGTGSNQPQHF.

This clonotype was detected ten times or more. The gene calls are TRBV3-1 and TRBJ2-2, with 7 bases fitting TRBD1. CDR1 is LGHDT, CDR2 YNNKEL, per germline (reference sequence). V gave up 5 bases and J gave up 1 base; unmatched junction bases: 1. The length of the CDR3 is 14 residues. The CDR3 DNA reads as TGTGCCAGCAGCAGGGGGCGGAACACCGGGGAGCTGTTTTTT. This encodes CASSRGRNTGELFF.

Details on this clonotype: A junction boundary mismatches the germline segment, possibly from a read error. The V and J genes are TRBV29-1 and TRBJ2-1; maybe TRBD2 (5 bases). Germline-derived CDR1 and CDR2 are SQVTM and ANQGSEA. The CDR3 length is 12 residues. This CDR3 is CSTREGYSEQFF. CDR3 DNA sequence: TGCAGCACCCGGGAAGGTTACAGTGAGCAGTTCTTC.

This clonotype was seen a handful of times. The genes are TRBV5-1 and TRBJ2-1; tentative D call: TRBD2 (5 bases). Germline V gives CDR1 SGHRS, CDR2 YFSETQ. The CDR3 extends over 14 amino acids. Trimming left V 2 bases short and J 4 bases short, with 10 bases between. CDR3 residues: CASSFRRVYNEQFF. DNA of the CDR3: TGCGCCAGCAGCTTTAGGCGGGTATACAATGAGCAGTTCTTC.

This clonotype has more than one count but fewer than ten. The CDR3 bases are TGTGCCAGTAGTACCTGGACTAGCGGGAGCTCTGCCTACGAGCAGTACTTC. Its translation is CASSTWTSGSSAYEQYF. The chain employs TRBV19 and TRBJ2-7; 13 bases are a match to TRBD2. The germline gives CDR1 LNHDA, CDR2 SQIVND (reference sequence). Trimming removed 4 bases from V and 2 bases from J; junction bases left unmatched: 8. The CDR3 loop spans 17 amino acids.

This clonotype was recorded once. The chain combines TRBV6-5 with TRBJ2-7; D remains ambiguous. V lost 0 bases, J lost 2 bases, and 11 bases lay in between. This CDR3 comprises 15 residues. Germline lookup yields CDR1 MNHEY and CDR2 SVGAGI. The CDR3 sequence: CASSYSGRYPYEQYF. CDR3 in DNA: TGTGCCAGCAGTTACTCTGGACGTTACCCCTACGAGCAGTACTTC.

The genes are TRBV6-6 and TRBJ2-5; no definite D call. This CDR3 has 12 amino acids. Trimming removed 4 bases from V and 4 bases from J, with 7 bases in between. Germline assignment: CDR1 MNHNY and CDR2 SVGAGI (reference sequence). CDR3 loop: CASSSSGETQYF. The CDR3 nucleotides are TGTGCCAGCAGTTCAAGTGGAGAGACCCAGTACTTC.

This clonotype was observed a handful of times. The V call is TRBV10-3, the J call TRBJ2-2; D not resolved. Germline-derived CDR1 and CDR2 are ENHRY and SYGVKD. Deletions cut 10 bases from V and 5 bases from J, with 8 bases between. The CDR3 is 11 residues long. The CDR3 coding sequence is TGTGCCACCCTTAATACCGGGGAGCTGTTTTTT. Its protein is CATLNTGELFF.

This rearrangement joins TRBV5-1 to TRBJ2-2; D call uncertain. The CDR3 has 14 amino acids. Looked up from germline, CDR1 is SGHRS and CDR2 is YFSETQ. Trimming left V 6 bases short and J 2 bases short, with 11 bases between. CDR3 sequence reads: CASTRTLNTGELFF. The CDR3 DNA sequence: TGCGCCAGCACCAGGACGCTTAACACCGGGGAGCTGTTTTTT.

This sequence joins TRBV11-3 and TRBJ2-5; possibly TRBD1 or TRBD2 for D (6 bases each). Trimming cost V 5 bases and J 5 bases, with 15 bases left between them. The CDR3 totals 14 residues. Germline-derived CDR1 and CDR2 are SGHNT and YENEEA. The DNA of the CDR3 is TGTGCCAGCAGCAGAGGGGGGAGTAGGGAGACCCAGTACTTC. Protein: CASSRGGSRETQYF.

This clonotype was seen at least ten times. V usage is TRBV12-3 or TRBV12-4 and J usage is TRBJ1-5, with no clear D. Trimming shortened V by 3 bases and J by 2 bases, and 14 bases separated the two germline ends. This CDR3 has 16 residues. CDR3 protein: CASSLGSLRGNQPQHF. The CDR3 nucleotides read TGTGCCAGCAGTTTGGGGTCCCTAAGGGGCAATCAGCCCCAGCATTTT.

This sequence joins TRBV6-4 and TRBJ1-1; a possible D gene is TRBD1 (6 bases). This CDR3 is 13 amino acids long. CDR1 is MRHNA and CDR2 is SNTAGT in the germline V gene. V shed 6 bases and J shed 3 bases, with 11 bases lying between them. CDR3 region: CASRQGLDTEAFF. CDR3 nucleotide sequence: TGTGCCAGCAGGCAGGGGCTTGACACTGAAGCTTTCTTT.

This clonotype was seen a few times. V and J are TRBV29-1 and TRBJ2-7, with no clear D. CDR3 size: 13 residues. Germline assignment: CDR1 SQVTM and CDR2 ANQGSEA. V shed 4 bases and J shed 3 bases, with 13 bases lying between them. CDR3: CSVGRSEHYEQYF. The CDR3, as DNA: TGCAGCGTTGGACGGTCCGAACACTACGAGCAGTACTTC.

The sample holds a few counts of this clonotype. V gene TRBV10-3 combines with J gene TRBJ2-3; 9 bases line up with TRBD2. The trim removed 6 bases at V and 5 bases at J, leaving 3 bases unmatched. This CDR3 has 13 amino acids. Germline lookup yields CDR1 ENHRY and CDR2 SYGVKD. The CDR3: CAIRAGGVDTQYF. The CDR3 region has the DNA TGTGCCATCAGAGCGGGAGGTGTAGATACGCAGTATTTT.

The chain links TRBV20-1 to TRBJ2-5, with D perhaps matching TRBD2 (5 bases). V was trimmed by 8 bases and J by 0 bases, leaving 7 bases between them. The CDR3 loop spans 11 amino acids. Germline-derived CDR1 and CDR2 are DFQATT and SNEGSKA (reference sequence). The CDR3 DNA reads as TGCAGTTCAGCGGACCAAGAGACCCAGTACTTC. It specifies CSSADQETQYF.

For the CDR3, the DNA is TGTGCCAGCAGCCCTCGGGGTGCGGGTAGCTCCTACAATGAGCAGTTCTTC. Translating gives CASSPRGAGSSYNEQFF. The chain links TRBV11-2 to TRBJ2-1; D is possibly TRBD2 (5 bases). CDR3 size: 17 residues. CDR1 is SGHAT and CDR2 is FQNNGV in the germline V gene. V shed 5 bases and J shed 0 bases, with 17 bases lying between them.

The chain is built from TRBV28 and TRBJ2-3; D uncertain. V lost 5 bases, J lost 1 base, and 13 bases lay in between. The CDR3 covers 15 residues. CDR1 and CDR2 from the germline V gene are MDHEN and SYDVKM. As DNA, the CDR3 is TGTGCCAGCAGTCCCGCTAGAACTCGCACAGATACGCAGTATTTT. Amino acids: CASSPARTRTDTQYF.

The chain combines TRBV20-1 with TRBJ2-1; 8 bases map to TRBD1. The J segment lost 8 bases and the V segment lost 2 bases, leaving 8 bases of the junction unmatched. This CDR3 comprises 14 residues. Germline CDR1 and CDR2: DFQATT and SNEGSKA (reference sequence). The CDR3 sequence: CSARTRQGADEQFF. For the CDR3, the DNA is TGCAGTGCTAGAACGAGGCAGGGGGCCGATGAGCAGTTCTTC.

The rearrangement links TRBV4-3 to TRBJ1-1, with no clear D. Between the trimmed V and J ends, which lost 4 bases and 1 base, there was a span of 7 bases. The CDR3 is 13 residues long. CDR1 and CDR2 from the germline V gene are LGHNA and YSLEER. CDR3 sequence reads: CASSPLRNTEAFF. As DNA, the CDR3 is TGCGCCAGCAGCCCTCTTAGGAACACTGAAGCTTTCTTT.

V is TRBV7-9 and J is TRBJ2-1; TRBD2 agrees at 11 bases. Germline V gives CDR1 SEHNR, CDR2 FQNEAQ (reference sequence). V trimming: 1 base; J trimming: 10 bases; junction bases outside the gene matches: 0. This CDR3 spans 13 amino acids. This chain's CDR3 is CASSLVAGGEQFF. The CDR3 region has the DNA TGTGCCAGCAGCTTAGTAGCGGGAGGGGAGCAGTTCTTC.

The CDR3 coding sequence is TGTGCCATCAGTGAGTCGACAGGGAGCAACTATGGCTACACCTTC. Translated, it gives CAISESTGSNYGYTF. This chain joins TRBV10-3 and TRBJ1-2; 7 bases line up with TRBD1. CDR1 is ENHRY and CDR2 is SYGVKD in the germline V gene. The CDR3 is made up of 15 amino acids. J was trimmed by 2 bases and V by 0 bases; bases with no gene match: 3.

This clonotype was recorded a few times. The chain couples TRBV29-1 to TRBJ1-5; unclear D gene. The length of the CDR3 is 14 residues. The germline V gene encodes CDR1 SQVTM and CDR2 ANQGSEA. Trimming stripped 0 bases from V and 2 bases from J, with 8 bases between. The CDR3 loop is CSVEDGQGNQPQHF. The CDR3 DNA reads TGCAGCGTTGAAGACGGGCAGGGCAATCAGCCCCAGCATTTT.

The chain combines TRBV12-3 or TRBV12-4 with TRBJ2-7; D gene unclear. The CDR3 length is 16 residues. V was trimmed by 4 bases and J by 1 base, leaving 17 bases between them. CDR3 DNA: TGTGCCAGCAGTTCGAAAACCTCCCAGAGTTCCTACGAGCAGTACTTC. Its translation is CASSSKTSQSSYEQYF.

There are many counts of this clonotype. The CDR3: CASSFSGAAGELFF. CDR3 DNA sequence: TGTGCCAGCAGCTTCTCAGGAGCGGCCGGGGAGCTGTTTTTT. The V and J genes are TRBV7-3 and TRBJ2-2, with TRBD2 as a possible D gene (5 bases). The germline V gene has CDR1 SGHTA and CDR2 FQGTGA. The V end was cut by 3 bases, the J end by 6 bases, with 11 bases between. The length of the CDR3 is 14 residues.

This clonotype was seen a handful of times. The chain uses TRBV20-1 and TRBJ1-1; 12 bases align to TRBD1. After removal of 0 bases from V and 7 bases from J, the junction contained 9 bases not matched to a gene. Germline loops: CDR1 DFQATT, CDR2 SNEGSKA (reference sequence). This CDR3 region has 16 residues. CDR3 protein: CSARDRGTGGDHEAFF. The CDR3 DNA follows: TGCAGTGCTAGAGATCGAGGGACAGGGGGCGATCATGAAGCTTTCTTT.

This clonotype was seen more than once but under ten times. V gene TRBV7-9 combines with J gene TRBJ1-1; a possible D gene is TRBD1 (5 bases). V was pared by 2 bases and J by 9 bases, with 13 bases between. From germline, CDR1 is SEHNR and CDR2 FQNEAQ (reference sequence). The CDR3 runs to 13 residues. CDR3 region: CASSLRRDEKAFF. In DNA form, the CDR3 reads TGTGCCAGCAGCTTAAGAAGGGACGAAAAAGCTTTCTTT.